The entry below describes one TCR beta chain. Its antigen is undetermined. This specimen comes from a study of T cell responses to AZD1222 COVID-19 vaccine. Study conclusions and caveats: Donors, mostly white British, included more females; clonal diversity was possibly underestimated.

The junction had 3 bases not matched to a gene; V was cut back by 3 bases and J by 1 base. There are 16 residues in the CDR3. Looked up from germline, CDR1 is LGHDT and CDR2 is YNNKEL (reference sequence). Using immunoSEQ multiplex PCR, the repertoire was profiled, and TCRdb retains in-frame clones only, with some absent. The repertoire holds 28,000 or so clones, with roughly 88% as singletons. The source of this sequence is an adult who received the AZD1222 COVID-19 vaccine. V usage is TRBV3-1 (or the pseudogene TRBV3-2) and J usage is TRBJ2-2; 9 bases map to TRBD2. The sequences come from peripheral blood, collected 28 days after the second AZD1222 dose. The CDR3 here is CASSHLAGKNTGELFF. In nucleotides, the CDR3 is TGTGCCAGCAGCCACCTAGCGGGGAAGAACACCGGGGAGCTGTTTTTT.